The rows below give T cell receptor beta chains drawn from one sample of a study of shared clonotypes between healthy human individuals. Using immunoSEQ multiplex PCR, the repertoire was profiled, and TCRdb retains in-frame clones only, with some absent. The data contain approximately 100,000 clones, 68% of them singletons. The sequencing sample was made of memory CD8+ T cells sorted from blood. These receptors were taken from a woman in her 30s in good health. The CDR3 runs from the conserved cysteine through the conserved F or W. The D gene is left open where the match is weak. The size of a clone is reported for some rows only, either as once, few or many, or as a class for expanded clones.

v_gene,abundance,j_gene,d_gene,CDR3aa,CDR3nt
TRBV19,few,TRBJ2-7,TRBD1,CASSIAPPGQFSEQYF,TGTGCCAGTAGTATAGCACCCCCGGGACAGTTTAGCGAGCAGTACTTC
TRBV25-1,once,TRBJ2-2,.,CACEDWTGELFF,TGTGCCTGCGAGGATTGGACCGGGGAGCTGTTTTTT
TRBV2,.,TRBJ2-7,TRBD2,CASSLLAGGWYEQYF,TGTGCCAGCAGTTTACTAGCGGGAGGGTGGTACGAGCAGTACTTC
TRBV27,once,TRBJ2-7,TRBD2,CASSPGAGAPLKQYF,TGTGCCAGCAGTCCCGGAGCGGGGGCCCCCCTAAAGCAGTACTTC
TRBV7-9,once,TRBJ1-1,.,CASSFYGTRWTEAFF,TGTGCCAGCAGCTTTTATGGGACGCGGTGGACTGAAGCTTTCTTT
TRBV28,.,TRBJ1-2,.,CASSLPGNGYTF,TGTGCCAGCAGTTTACCAGGGAATGGCTACACCTTC
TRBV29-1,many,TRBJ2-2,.,CSVDKENTGELFF,TGCAGCGTTGACAAGGAAAACACCGGGGAGCTGTTTTTT
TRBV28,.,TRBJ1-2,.,CASSLGGGAGGYTF,TGTGCCAGCAGCCTGGGGGGGGGCGCCGGTGGCTACACCTTC
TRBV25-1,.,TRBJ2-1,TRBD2,CASIEGLAGGYNEQFF,TGTGCCAGCATCGAGGGGCTAGCGGGAGGTTACAATGAGCAGTTCTTC
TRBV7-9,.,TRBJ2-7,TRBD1,CASSLAWTGQEQYF,TGTGCCAGCAGCTTAGCGTGGACAGGGCAAGAGCAGTACTTC
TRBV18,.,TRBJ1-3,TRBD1,CASSSGQGSSGNTIYF,TGTGCCAGCTCATCGGGACAGGGGTCCTCTGGAAACACCATATATTTT
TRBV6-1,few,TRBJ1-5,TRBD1,CASMTGEVQPQHF,TGTGCCAGCATGACAGGGGAGGTACAGCCCCAGCATTTT
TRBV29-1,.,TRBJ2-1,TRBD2,CSVEILAEQFF,TGCAGCGTTGAGATACTAGCGGAGCAGTTCTTC
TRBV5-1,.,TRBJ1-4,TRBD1,CASSLGPDRGWTNEKLFF,TGCGCCAGCAGCTTGGGTCCCGACAGGGGATGGACTAATGAAAAACTGTTTTTT
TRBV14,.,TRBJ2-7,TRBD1,CASSPGTGYEQYF,TGTGCCAGCAGCCCCGGGACAGGCTACGAGCAGTACTTC
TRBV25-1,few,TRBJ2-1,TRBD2,CASSEPLAGGTNEQFF,TGTGCCAGCAGTGAACCGCTAGCGGGAGGGACCAATGAGCAGTTCTTC
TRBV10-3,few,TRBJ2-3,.,CATGADTQYF,TGTGCCACAGGGGCGGATACGCAGTATTTT
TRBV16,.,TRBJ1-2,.,CASSYPGRPNTF,TGTGCCAGCAGCTACCCGGGGAGACCCAACACCTTC
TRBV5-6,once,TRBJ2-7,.,CASSPRPGPYEQYF,TGTGCCAGCAGCCCCAGACCGGGACCGTACGAGCAGTACTTC
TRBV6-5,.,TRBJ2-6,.,CASSYGISGANVLTF,TGTGCCAGCAGTTACGGGATCTCTGGGGCCAACGTCCTGACTTTC
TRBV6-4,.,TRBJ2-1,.,CASSPTEYNEQFF,TGTGCCAGCAGTCCTACAGAGTACAATGAGCAGTTCTTC
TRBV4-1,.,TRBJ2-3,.,CASSRVEKIDTQYF,TGCGCCAGCAGCCGGGTTGAAAAGATAGATACGCAGTATTTT
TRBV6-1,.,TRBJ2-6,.,CASSDWAGDAGANVLTF,TGTGCCAGCAGTGATTGGGCAGGGGACGCTGGGGCCAACGTCCTGACTTTC
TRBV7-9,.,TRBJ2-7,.,CASSYHADEQYF,TGTGCCAGCAGCTACCATGCTGACGAGCAGTACTTC
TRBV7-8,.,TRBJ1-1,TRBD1,CASSLYRGLNTEAFF,TGTGCCAGCAGCTTGTACAGGGGTCTGAACACTGAAGCTTTCTTT
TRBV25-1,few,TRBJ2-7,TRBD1,CASSGTGGYEQYF,TGTGCCAGCTCCGGGACAGGAGGCTACGAGCAGTACTTC
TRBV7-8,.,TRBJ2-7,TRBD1,CASSVHRDSYSYEQYF,TGTGCCAGCAGCGTTCATCGGGACAGCTACTCCTACGAGCAGTACTTC
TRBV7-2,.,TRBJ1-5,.,CASSLEGGNQPQHF,TGTGCCAGCAGCTTAGAAGGGGGCAATCAGCCCCAGCATTTT
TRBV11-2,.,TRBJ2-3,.,CASSLDWPGTDTQYF,TGTGCCAGCAGCTTAGATTGGCCGGGCACAGATACGCAGTATTTT
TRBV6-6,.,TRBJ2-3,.,CASTRTAPDTQYF,TGTGCCAGCACTAGGACCGCCCCAGATACGCAGTATTTT
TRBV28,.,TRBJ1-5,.,CASNLRDGAGQPQHF,TGTGCCAGCAACCTCCGCGACGGGGCGGGTCAGCCCCAGCATTTT
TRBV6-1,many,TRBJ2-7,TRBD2,CASSGTSGSSHEQYF,TGTGCCAGCAGTGGGACTAGCGGGTCCTCCCACGAGCAGTACTTC
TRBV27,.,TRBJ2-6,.,CASSASGANVLTF,TGTGCCAGCAGTGCGTCTGGGGCCAACGTCCTGACTTTC
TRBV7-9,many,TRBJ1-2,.,CASSLIYTYGYTF,TGTGCCAGCAGCTTAATCTATACCTATGGCTACACCTTC
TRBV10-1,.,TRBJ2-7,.,CASSESQDGSYEQYF,TGCGCCAGCAGTGAGTCGCAGGACGGGTCCTACGAGCAGTACTTC
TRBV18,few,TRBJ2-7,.,CASSRTVQENYEQYF,TGTGCCAGCTCACGGACGGTACAGGAGAACTACGAGCAGTACTTC
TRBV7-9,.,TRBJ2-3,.,CASSLPGARADTQYF,TGTGCCAGCAGCCTACCTGGGGCCAGGGCGGATACGCAGTATTTT
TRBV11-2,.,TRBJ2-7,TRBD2,CASSLDLGVAGDEQYF,TGTGCCAGCAGCTTAGATCTCGGGGTAGCGGGCGACGAGCAGTACTTC
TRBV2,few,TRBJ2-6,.,CASSEIPGIGANVLTF,TGTGCCAGCAGTGAAATACCAGGGATAGGGGCCAACGTCCTGACTTTC
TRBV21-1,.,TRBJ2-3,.,CASSTQGRDTQYF,TGTGCCAGCAGCACACAAGGGCGAGATACGCAGTATTTT
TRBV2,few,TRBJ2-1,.,CASSEELLEQFF,TGTGCCAGCAGTGAAGAGCTCTTGGAGCAGTTCTTC
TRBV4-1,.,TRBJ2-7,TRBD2,CASSLRLAVTYEQYF,TGCGCCAGCAGCCTACGACTAGCGGTTACCTACGAGCAGTACTTC
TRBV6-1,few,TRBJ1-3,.,CASNLDVSSGNTIYF,TGTGCCAGCAACCTCGACGTTAGCTCTGGAAACACCATATATTTT
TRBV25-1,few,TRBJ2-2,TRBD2,CASSEGLAGAKGELFF,TGTGCCAGCAGTGAAGGACTAGCGGGGGCCAAGGGGGAGCTGTTTTTT
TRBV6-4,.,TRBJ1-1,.,CASSLRGNTEAFF,TGTGCCAGCAGCCTCAGGGGGAACACTGAAGCTTTCTTT
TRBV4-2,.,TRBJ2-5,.,CASSQRNAETQYF,TGTGCCAGCAGCCAGAGAAACGCGGAGACCCAGTACTTC
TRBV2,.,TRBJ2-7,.,CASGWGPYEQYF,TGTGCCAGCGGGTGGGGTCCCTACGAGCAGTACTTC
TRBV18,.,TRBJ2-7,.,CASSTGLRRSYEQYF,TGTGCCAGCTCAACCGGGTTAAGGAGGTCCTACGAGCAGTACTTC
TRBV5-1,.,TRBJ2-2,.,CASSFQGSPGELFF,TGCGCCAGCAGCTTCCAGGGGTCCCCCGGGGAGCTGTTTTTT
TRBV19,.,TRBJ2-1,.,CASSIPGSNEQFF,TGTGCCAGTAGTATCCCCGGCTCCAATGAGCAGTTCTTC
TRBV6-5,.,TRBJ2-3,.,CASSYRTATDTQYF,TGTGCCAGCAGTTACAGGACAGCCACAGATACGCAGTATTTT
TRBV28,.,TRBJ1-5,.,CASSLGGGHGGSNQPQHF,TGTGCCAGCAGTTTAGGGGGCGGACACGGCGGGAGCAATCAGCCCCAGCATTTT
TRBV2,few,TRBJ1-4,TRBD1,CASREGQGAREKLFF,TGTGCCAGCAGGGAGGGACAGGGGGCCCGTGAAAAACTGTTTTTT
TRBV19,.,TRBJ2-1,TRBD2,CASSSSGSSYNEQFF,TGTGCCAGTAGTAGTAGCGGGAGCTCCTACAATGAGCAGTTCTTC
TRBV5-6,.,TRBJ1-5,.,CASSLDGDNQPQHF,TGTGCCAGCAGCTTGGACGGAGACAATCAGCCCCAGCATTTT
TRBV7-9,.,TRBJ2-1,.,CASSPVLGASNEQFF,TGTGCCAGCAGCCCAGTATTGGGGGCTAGCAATGAGCAGTTCTTC
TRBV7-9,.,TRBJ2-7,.,CASSLGESGFYEQYF,TGTGCCAGCAGCTTGGGAGAGAGCGGATTCTACGAGCAGTACTTC